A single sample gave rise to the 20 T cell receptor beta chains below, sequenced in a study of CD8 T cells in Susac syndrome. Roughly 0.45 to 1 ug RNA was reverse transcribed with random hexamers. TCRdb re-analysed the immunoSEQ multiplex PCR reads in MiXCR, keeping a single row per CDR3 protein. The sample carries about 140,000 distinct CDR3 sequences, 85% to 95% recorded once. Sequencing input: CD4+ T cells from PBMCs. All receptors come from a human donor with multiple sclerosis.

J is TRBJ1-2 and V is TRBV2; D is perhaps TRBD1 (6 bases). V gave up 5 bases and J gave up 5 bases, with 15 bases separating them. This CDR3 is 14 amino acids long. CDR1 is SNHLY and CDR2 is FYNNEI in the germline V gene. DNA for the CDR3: TGTGCCAGCAGTATCCGGGACACCGGTTATGGCTACACCTTC. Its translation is CASSIRDTGYGYTF. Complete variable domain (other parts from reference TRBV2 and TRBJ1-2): EPEVTQTPSHQVTQMGQEVILRCVPISNHLYFYWYRQILGQKVEFLVSFYNNEISEKSEIFDDQFSVERPDGSNFTLKIRSTKLEDSAMYFCASSIRDTGYGYTFGSGTRLTVV.

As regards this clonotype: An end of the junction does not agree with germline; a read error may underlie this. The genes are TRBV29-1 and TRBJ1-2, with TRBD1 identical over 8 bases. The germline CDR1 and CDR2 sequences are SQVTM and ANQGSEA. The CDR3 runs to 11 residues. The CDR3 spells CHVLDRAGYTF. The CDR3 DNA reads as TGTCACGTTTTGGACAGGGCGGGCTACACCTTC.

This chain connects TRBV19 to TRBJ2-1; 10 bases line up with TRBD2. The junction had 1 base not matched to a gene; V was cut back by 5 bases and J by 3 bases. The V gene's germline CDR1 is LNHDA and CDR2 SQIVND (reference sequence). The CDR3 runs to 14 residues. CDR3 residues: CASSPSGSYNEQFF. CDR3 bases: TGTGCCAGTAGTCCTAGCGGGAGCTACAATGAGCAGTTCTTC.

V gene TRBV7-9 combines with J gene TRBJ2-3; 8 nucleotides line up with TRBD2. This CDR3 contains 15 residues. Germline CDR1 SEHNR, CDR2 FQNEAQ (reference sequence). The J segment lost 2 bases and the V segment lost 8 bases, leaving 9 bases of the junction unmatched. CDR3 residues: CASGKRESSTDTQYF. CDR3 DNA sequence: TGTGCCAGCGGGAAGCGGGAGTCCTCCACAGATACGCAGTATTTT.

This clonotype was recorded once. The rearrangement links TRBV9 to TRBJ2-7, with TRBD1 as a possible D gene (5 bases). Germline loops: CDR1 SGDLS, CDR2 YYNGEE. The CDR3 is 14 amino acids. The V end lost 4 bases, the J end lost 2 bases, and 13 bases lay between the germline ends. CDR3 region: CASSPRVWAYEQYF. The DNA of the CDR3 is TGTGCCAGCAGCCCCAGGGTTTGGGCCTACGAGCAGTACTTC.

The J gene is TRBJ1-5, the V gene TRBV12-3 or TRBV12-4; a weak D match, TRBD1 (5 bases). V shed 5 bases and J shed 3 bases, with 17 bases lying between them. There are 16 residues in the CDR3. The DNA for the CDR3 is TGTGCCAGCAGTCTGTCTGGGACCATCGCCAATCAGCCCCAGCATTTT. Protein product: CASSLSGTIANQPQHF.

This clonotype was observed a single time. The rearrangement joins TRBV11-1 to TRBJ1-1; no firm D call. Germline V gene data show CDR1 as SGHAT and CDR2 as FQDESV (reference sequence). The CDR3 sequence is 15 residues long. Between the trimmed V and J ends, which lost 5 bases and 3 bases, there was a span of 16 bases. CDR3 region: CASSRQRGGYTEAFF. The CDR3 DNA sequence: TGTGCCAGCAGCCGACAACGTGGCGGATACACTGAAGCTTTCTTT.

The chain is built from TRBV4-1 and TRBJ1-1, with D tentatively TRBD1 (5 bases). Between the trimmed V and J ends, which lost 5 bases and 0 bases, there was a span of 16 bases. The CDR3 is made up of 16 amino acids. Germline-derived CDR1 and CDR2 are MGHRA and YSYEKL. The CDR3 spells CASSSRQSPLNTEAFF. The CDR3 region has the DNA TGCGCCAGCAGCTCAAGACAGAGCCCTCTGAACACTGAAGCTTTCTTT.

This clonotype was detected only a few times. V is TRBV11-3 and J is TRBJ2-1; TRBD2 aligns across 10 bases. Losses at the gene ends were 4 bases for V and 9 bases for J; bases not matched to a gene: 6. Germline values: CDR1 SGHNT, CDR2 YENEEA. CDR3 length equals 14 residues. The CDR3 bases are TGTGCCAGCAGCTACCCGGGACTAGCGCTTGAGCAGTTCTTC. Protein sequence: CASSYPGLALEQFF.

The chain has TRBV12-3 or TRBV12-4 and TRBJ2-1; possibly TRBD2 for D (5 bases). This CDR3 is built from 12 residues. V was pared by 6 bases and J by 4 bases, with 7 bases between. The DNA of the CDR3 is TGTGCCAGCAGCCGGGGATACAATGAGCAGTTCTTC. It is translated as CASSRGYNEQFF.

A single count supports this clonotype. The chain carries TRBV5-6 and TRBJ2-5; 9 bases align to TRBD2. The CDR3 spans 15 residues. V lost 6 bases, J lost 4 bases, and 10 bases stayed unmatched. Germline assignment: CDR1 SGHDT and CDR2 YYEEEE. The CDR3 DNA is TGTGCCAGCACAACTCGCGGGAGGGCGGGAGAGACCCAGTACTTC. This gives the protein CASTTRGRAGETQYF.

The CDR3 loop is CASSVGGGRADTQYF. The CDR3 nucleotides read TGTGCCAGCAGCGTAGGCGGGGGCCGCGCAGATACGCAGTATTTT. The rearrangement joins TRBV9 to TRBJ2-3; possibly TRBD2 for D (7 bases). The length of the CDR3 is 15 residues. The V end lost 0 bases, the J end lost 4 bases, and 12 bases lay between the germline ends. CDR1 SGDLS and CDR2 YYNGEE come from the germline V gene.

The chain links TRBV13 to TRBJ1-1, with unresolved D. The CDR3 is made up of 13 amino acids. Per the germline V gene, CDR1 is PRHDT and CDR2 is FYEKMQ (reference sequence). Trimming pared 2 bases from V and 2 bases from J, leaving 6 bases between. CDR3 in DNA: TGTGCCAGCAGCTTACCAGGAAACACTGAAGCTTTCTTT. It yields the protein CASSLPGNTEAFF.

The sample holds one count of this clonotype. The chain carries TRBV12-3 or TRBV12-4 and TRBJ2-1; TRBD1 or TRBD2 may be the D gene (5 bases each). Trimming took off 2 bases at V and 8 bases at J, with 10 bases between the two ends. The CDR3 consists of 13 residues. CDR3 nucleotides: TGTGCCAGCAGTTTACGGGACCCTGATGAGCAGTTCTTC. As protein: CASSLRDPDEQFF.

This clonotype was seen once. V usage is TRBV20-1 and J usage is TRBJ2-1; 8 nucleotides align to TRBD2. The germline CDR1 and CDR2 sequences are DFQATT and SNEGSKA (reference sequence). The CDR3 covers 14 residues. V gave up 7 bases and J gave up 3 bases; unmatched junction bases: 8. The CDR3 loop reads CSVSRTSSYNEQFF. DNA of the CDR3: TGCAGTGTCAGCCGGACTAGCAGCTACAATGAGCAGTTCTTC.

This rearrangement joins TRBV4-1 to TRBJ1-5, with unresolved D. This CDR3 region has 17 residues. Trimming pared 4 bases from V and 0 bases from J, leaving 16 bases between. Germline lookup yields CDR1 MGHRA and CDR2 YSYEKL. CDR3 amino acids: CASSPVPGEVSNQPQHF. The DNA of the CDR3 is TGCGCCAGCAGCCCCGTCCCCGGAGAAGTTAGCAATCAGCCCCAGCATTTT.

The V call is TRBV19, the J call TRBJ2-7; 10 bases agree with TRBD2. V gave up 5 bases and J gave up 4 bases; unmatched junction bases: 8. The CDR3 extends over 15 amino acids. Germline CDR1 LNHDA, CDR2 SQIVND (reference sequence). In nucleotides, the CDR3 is TGTGCCAGTAGTTCATCTAGCGGGGGCCGGTACGAGCAGTACTTC. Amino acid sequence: CASSSSSGGRYEQYF.

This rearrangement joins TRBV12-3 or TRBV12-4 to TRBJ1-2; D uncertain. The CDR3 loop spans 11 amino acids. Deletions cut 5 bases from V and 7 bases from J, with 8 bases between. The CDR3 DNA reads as TGTGCCAGCAGTGCCGGTAGTGGCTACACCTTC. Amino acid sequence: CASSAGSGYTF.

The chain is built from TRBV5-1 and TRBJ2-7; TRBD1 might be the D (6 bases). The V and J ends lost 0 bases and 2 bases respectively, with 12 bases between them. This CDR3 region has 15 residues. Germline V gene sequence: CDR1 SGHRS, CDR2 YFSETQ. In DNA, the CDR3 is TGCGCCAGCAGCTTGGCCGGGGACAACGCCTACGAGCAGTACTTC. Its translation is CASSLAGDNAYEQYF.

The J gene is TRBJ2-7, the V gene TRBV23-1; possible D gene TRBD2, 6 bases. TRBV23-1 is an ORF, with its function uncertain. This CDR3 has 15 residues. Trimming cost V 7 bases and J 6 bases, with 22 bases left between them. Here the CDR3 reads CASTQWGVGVREQYF. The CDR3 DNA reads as TGCGCCAGCACACAATGGGGGGTCGGAGTGCGCGAGCAGTACTTC.